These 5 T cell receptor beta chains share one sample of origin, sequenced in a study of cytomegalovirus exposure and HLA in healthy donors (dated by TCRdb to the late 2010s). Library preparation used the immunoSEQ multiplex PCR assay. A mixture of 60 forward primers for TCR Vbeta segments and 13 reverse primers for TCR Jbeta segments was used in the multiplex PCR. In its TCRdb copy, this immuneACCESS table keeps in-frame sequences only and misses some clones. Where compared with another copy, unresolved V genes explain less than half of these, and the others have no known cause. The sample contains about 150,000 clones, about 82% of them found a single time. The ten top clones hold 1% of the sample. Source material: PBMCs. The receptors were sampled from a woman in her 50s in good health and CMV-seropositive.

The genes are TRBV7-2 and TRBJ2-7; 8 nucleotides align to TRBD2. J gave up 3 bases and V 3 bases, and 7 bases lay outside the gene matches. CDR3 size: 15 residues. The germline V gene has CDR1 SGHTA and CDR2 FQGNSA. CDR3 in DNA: TGTGCCAGCAGCTTTTCTGGGACTAGTCGCTACGAGCAGTACTTC. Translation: CASSFSGTSRYEQYF.

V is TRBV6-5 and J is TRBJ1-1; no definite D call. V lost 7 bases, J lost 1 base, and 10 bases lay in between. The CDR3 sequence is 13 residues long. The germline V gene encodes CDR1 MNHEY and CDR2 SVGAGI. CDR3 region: CASKRARNTEAFF. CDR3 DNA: TGTGCCAGCAAGAGGGCTAGGAACACTGAAGCTTTCTTT.

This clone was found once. CDR3 nucleotides: TGCGCCAGCAGCTCTCGAACTAGCGCTGCCTCCTACGAGCAGTACTTC. It encodes CASSSRTSAASYEQYF. The rearrangement uses TRBV5-1 and TRBJ2-5; 7 bases fit TRBD2. The J call is in doubt because the DNA end fits TRBJ2-7 better. Germline CDR1 reads SGHRS; CDR2 reads YFSETQ. This CDR3 region has 16 residues.

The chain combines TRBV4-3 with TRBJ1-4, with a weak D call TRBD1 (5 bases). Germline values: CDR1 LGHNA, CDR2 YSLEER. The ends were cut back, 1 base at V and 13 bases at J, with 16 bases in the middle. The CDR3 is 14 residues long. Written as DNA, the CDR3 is TGCGCCAGCAGCCAAGTAGCGGGGGAAGGGGCACTGTTTTTT. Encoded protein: CASSQVAGEGALFF.

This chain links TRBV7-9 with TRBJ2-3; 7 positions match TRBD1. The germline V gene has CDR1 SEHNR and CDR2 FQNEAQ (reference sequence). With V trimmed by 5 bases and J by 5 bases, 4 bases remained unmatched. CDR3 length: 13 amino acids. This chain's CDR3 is CASSKDREDTQYF. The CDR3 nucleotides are TGTGCCAGCAGCAAAGACAGGGAAGATACGCAGTATTTT.